Below are 27 T cell receptor beta chains sequenced from a single sample in a study of blood T cell repertoires in COVID-19. Generated by immunoSEQ multiplex PCR, the TCRdb table keeps only in-frame clones and is missing some. The sample consists of 210,000 or so clones, around 85% of them appearing once. Source material: peripheral blood. The receptors originated from a human donor in a cohort sampled during active COVID-19.

V and J are TRBV5-1 and TRBJ2-5; 10 nucleotides align to TRBD1. The CDR3 is 14 residues long. CDR1 is SGHRS, CDR2 YFSETQ, per germline. The junction had 6 bases not matched to a gene; V was cut back by 5 bases and J by 5 bases. The CDR3 loop reads CASSSGQGSETQYF. CDR3 nucleotides: TGCGCCAGCAGTTCGGGACAGGGGTCCGAGACCCAGTACTTC. Combining the CDR3 with reference TRBV5-1 and TRBJ2-5 gives the whole variable domain KAGVTQTPRYLIKTRGQQVTLSCSPISGHRSVSWYQQTPGQGLQFLFEYFSETQRNKGNFPGRFSGRQFSNSRSEMNVSTLELGDSALYLCASSSGQGSETQYFGPGTRLLVL.

The V gene is TRBV28, the J gene TRBJ2-1; 10 nucleotides align to TRBD2. Trimming at V came to 1 base and at J to 7 bases, leaving 4 bases not matched to a gene. The length of the CDR3 is 15 residues. CDR1 and CDR2 (germline): MDHEN, SYDVKM. CDR3 in amino acids: CASSLLGLARNEQFF. The CDR3 DNA reads as TGTGCCAGCAGTTTATTGGGACTAGCGAGGAATGAGCAGTTCTTC.

The chain couples TRBV3-1 (or the pseudogene TRBV3-2) to TRBJ1-6; 7 nucleotides match TRBD1. Trimming removed 5 bases from V and 7 bases from J; junction bases left unmatched: 8. Germline V gene data show CDR1 as LGHDT and CDR2 as YNNKEL (reference sequence). The CDR3 is 15 residues long. CDR3 residues: CASSALTGVNSPLHF. The DNA of the CDR3 is TGTGCCAGCAGCGCCCTCACAGGGGTGAATTCACCCCTCCACTTT.

The chain is built from TRBV28 and TRBJ2-3; 8 bases match TRBD2. J was trimmed by 5 bases and V by 1 base; bases with no gene match: 5. CDR3 length: 15 residues. Germline values: CDR1 MDHEN, CDR2 SYDVKM. CDR3 DNA: TGTGCCAGCAGTTTATTTGTCGGGGGGGGAGATACGCAGTATTTT. Its translation is CASSLFVGGGDTQYF.

The rearrangement links TRBV11-2 to TRBJ1-2; 9 positions match TRBD1. This CDR3 has 14 amino acids. With V trimmed by 5 bases and J by 4 bases, 5 bases remained unmatched. In germline, CDR1 is SGHAT, CDR2 FQNNGV. The CDR3 DNA is TGTGCCAGCAGCCAAGGGGACAGGGTCTATGGCTACACCTTC. Protein sequence: CASSQGDRVYGYTF.

The V gene is TRBV7-9, the J gene TRBJ2-1, with D tentatively TRBD2 (6 bases). CDR3 length: 12 amino acids. Trimming shortened V by 6 bases and J by 6 bases, and 9 bases separated the two germline ends. The germline CDR1 and CDR2 sequences are SEHNR and FQNEAQ (reference sequence). In DNA form, the CDR3 reads TGTGCCAGCAGGGGAGGAAGCAATGAGCAGTTCTTC. It is translated as CASRGGSNEQFF.

The rearrangement links TRBV29-1 to TRBJ1-1; D possibly corresponds to TRBD1 (6 bases). With 4 bases removed from V and 0 bases from J, the gap between germline ends came to 15 bases. This CDR3 has 15 residues. CDR1 SQVTM and CDR2 ANQGSEA come from the germline V gene. The CDR3 DNA reads as TGCAGCGTTGCAAACAGGGTGACCTTGAACACTGAAGCTTTCTTT. This sequence encodes CSVANRVTLNTEAFF.

V usage is TRBV18 and J usage is TRBJ2-1; TRBD1 might be the D (7 bases). Germline V gene sequence: CDR1 KGHSH, CDR2 LQKENI. The CDR3 consists of 17 residues. Trimming removed 2 bases from V and 0 bases from J, with 14 bases in between. The CDR3 DNA is TGTGCCAGCTCACCATTACCAGGGGGGAGCTCCTACAATGAGCAGTTCTTC. The encoded protein is CASSPLPGGSSYNEQFF.

The gene calls are TRBV4-2 and TRBJ2-4; TRBD2 matches at 8 bases. From germline, CDR1 is LGHNA and CDR2 YNFKEQ. CDR3 length equals 20 residues. Losses at the gene ends were 3 bases for V and 0 bases for J; bases not matched to a gene: 16. CDR3 residues: CASSHRGAGGAVLAKNIQYF. In DNA, the CDR3 is TGTGCCAGCAGCCATAGAGGTGCGGGAGGAGCCGTATTAGCCAAAAACATTCAGTACTTC.

This clone has a single count. V is TRBV7-9 and J is TRBJ2-6; D is undetermined. CDR1 and CDR2 from the germline V gene are SEHNR and FQNEAQ (reference sequence). This CDR3 region has 19 residues. V was trimmed by 4 bases and J by 0 bases, leaving 19 bases between them. The CDR3 DNA reads as TGTGCCAGCAGCTACAAGGCAGGTTCCCCAAGCTCTGGGGCCAACGTCCTGACTTTC. This codes for CASSYKAGSPSSGANVLTF.

The chain uses TRBV29-1 and TRBJ2-7, with D maybe TRBD2 (6 bases). The CDR3 sequence is 12 residues long. Trimming cost V 4 bases and J 2 bases, with 9 bases left between them. Germline CDR1 and CDR2: SQVTM and ANQGSEA. The CDR3 DNA follows: TGCAGCGTTGTAGGAGGGGCCTACGAGCAGTACTTC. It specifies CSVVGGAYEQYF.

The chain uses TRBV7-3 and TRBJ2-2; D is unclear. This CDR3 contains 14 residues. CDR1 is SGHTA and CDR2 is FQGTGA in the germline V gene. V was shortened by 0 bases and J by 5 bases, with 7 bases between the two germline ends. CDR3 DNA: TGTGCCAGCAGCTTAACACTCATAACCGGGGAGCTGTTTTTT. Translation: CASSLTLITGELFF.

The genes are TRBV18 and TRBJ1-2; 7 nucleotides line up with TRBD1. V was clipped by 2 bases and J by 6 bases; unmatched bases: 12. Germline V gene data show CDR1 as KGHSH and CDR2 as LQKENI. The CDR3 extends over 16 amino acids. Written as DNA, the CDR3 is TGTGCCAGCTCACCAACCGACAGGGTTCGAGTGCATGGCTACACCTTC. This codes for CASSPTDRVRVHGYTF.

This chain joins TRBV7-9 and TRBJ1-1; D is unclear. This CDR3 spans 12 amino acids. V gave up 5 bases and J gave up 1 base, with 5 bases separating them. Per the germline V gene, CDR1 is SEHNR and CDR2 is FQNEAQ (reference sequence). This CDR3 reads CASSPKNTEAFF. The CDR3 DNA reads TGTGCCAGCAGCCCAAAGAACACTGAAGCTTTCTTT. Variable domain in full (rest from reference TRBV7-9 and TRBJ1-1): DTGVSQNPRHKITKRGQNVTFRCDPISEHNRLYWYRQTLGQGPEFLTYFQNEAQLEKSRLLSDRFSAERPKGSFSTLEIQRTEQGDSAMYLCASSPKNTEAFFGQGTRLTVV.

V usage is TRBV11-3 and J usage is TRBJ2-5; the match to TRBD1 covers 10 bases. This CDR3 region has 15 residues. V shed 5 bases, J shed 4 bases, and the junction held 7 bases outside the gene matches. The V gene's germline CDR1 is SGHNT and CDR2 YENEEA. Written as DNA, the CDR3 is TGTGCCAGCAGCCTCGGACAGGGGGGGTTAGAGACCCAGTACTTC. Amino acid sequence: CASSLGQGGLETQYF.

In the case of this clone: The junction does not match germline at one end; this may be a read error. J is TRBJ2-1 and V is TRBV5-6; D remains ambiguous. Germline CDR1 reads SGHDT; CDR2 reads YYEEEE. The CDR3 runs to 12 residues. CDR3 residues: CASSTLYSEQFF. The DNA of the CDR3 is TGTGCCAGCAGCACCCTCTACAGTGAGCAGTTCTTC.

This sequence joins TRBV9 and TRBJ2-1; tentative D call: TRBD2 (6 bases). This CDR3 has 15 amino acids. Trimming stripped 1 base from V and 0 bases from J, with 8 bases between. Germline V gene lookup returns CDR1 SGDLS and CDR2 YYNGEE. The CDR3: CASSVTSNSYNEQFF. The CDR3 region has the DNA TGTGCCAGCAGCGTAACTAGCAACTCCTACAATGAGCAGTTCTTC.

This chain connects TRBV27 to TRBJ1-2; 9 bases match TRBD1. CDR3 length equals 12 residues. The ends lost 9 bases at V and 3 bases at J; junction bases unmatched: 2. Germline-derived CDR1 and CDR2 are MNHEY and SMNVEV (reference sequence). The CDR3 reads CARTGGDYGYTF. In nucleotides, the CDR3 is TGTGCCAGGACAGGGGGGGACTATGGCTACACCTTC.

This clone showed up just a few times. The V gene is TRBV4-2, the J gene TRBJ1-2; possible D gene TRBD1, 6 bases. Trimming shortened V by 4 bases and J by 7 bases, and 22 bases separated the two germline ends. The CDR3 spans 16 residues. Looked up from germline, CDR1 is LGHNA and CDR2 is YNFKEQ. Here the CDR3 reads CASSPSEAGARSGYTF. In DNA, the CDR3 is TGTGCCAGCAGCCCCTCTGAGGCGGGGGCGCGTTCTGGCTACACCTTC.

This clone has just one count. The rearrangement uses TRBV14 and TRBJ2-2; 7 bases match TRBD1. The trim removed 4 bases at V and 4 bases at J, leaving 12 bases unmatched. This CDR3 comprises 17 residues. Germline lookup yields CDR1 SGHDN and CDR2 FVKESK. The CDR3 spells CASSPVFRDSFTGELFF. The CDR3 region has the DNA TGTGCCAGCAGCCCGGTATTCCGGGACAGTTTCACCGGGGAGCTGTTTTTT.

This sequence joins TRBV11-2 and TRBJ2-7; TRBD2 might be the D (6 bases). Trimming shortened V by 2 bases and J by 6 bases, and 8 bases separated the two germline ends. CDR3 length: 12 residues. Germline V gene data show CDR1 as SGHAT and CDR2 as FQNNGV. The CDR3 DNA sequence: TGTGCCAGCAGCTTAAGCGGGCTCGAGCAGTACTTC. Encoded protein: CASSLSGLEQYF.

V gene TRBV21-1 combines with J gene TRBJ1-1. TRBV21-1 is a pseudogene segment. The CDR3 has 18 amino acids. The CDR3 nucleotides read TGTGCCAGCAGCAAACGCGGGAGCGGAAGAGAAATGAACACTGAAGCTTTCTTT. Residues: CASSKRGSGREMNTEAFF.

The chain has TRBV6-5 and TRBJ1-2; weak D call: TRBD1 (5 bases). In germline, CDR1 is MNHEY, CDR2 SVGAGI. This CDR3 comprises 12 residues. V was cut by 10 bases and J by 4 bases, with 13 bases left in between. For the CDR3, the DNA is TGTGCCACCCGGAGGGGTACCTATGGCTACACCTTC. The encoded protein is CATRRGTYGYTF.

The rearrangement joins TRBV7-9 to TRBJ2-1; tentatively, D is TRBD2 (6 bases). Trimming left V 10 bases short and J 5 bases short, with 12 bases between. The CDR3 consists of 12 residues. Germline V gene sequence: CDR1 SEHNR, CDR2 FQNEAQ (reference sequence). The CDR3, as DNA: TGTGCCACCAGACGGGGGAACAATGAGCAGTTCTTC. This codes for CATRRGNNEQFF.

The rearrangement uses TRBV6-2 or TRBV6-3 and TRBJ2-7; 8 bases match TRBD1. Germline V gene data show CDR1 as MNHEY and CDR2 as SVGEGT. V dropped 6 bases and J dropped 1; count of bases not matched to a gene: 8. There are 15 residues in the CDR3. In nucleotides, the CDR3 is TGTGCCAGCAGCAAATCCGGGACAGGATCCTACGAGCAGTACTTC. This gives the protein CASSKSGTGSYEQYF.

This sequence joins TRBV3-1 (or the pseudogene TRBV3-2) and TRBJ2-7; TRBD2 matches at 9 bases. CDR1 and CDR2 from the germline V gene are LGHDT and YNNKEL (reference sequence). The CDR3 sequence is 17 residues long. After removal of 8 bases from V and 5 bases from J, the junction contained 19 bases not matched to a gene. The CDR3 loop is CASARGGGPSGTHEQYF. The CDR3, as DNA: TGTGCCAGCGCACGAGGCGGAGGGCCTAGCGGGACTCACGAGCAGTACTTC.

As DNA, the CDR3 is TGTGCCAGCTCACCTTTCGTCCGACAGGGGGCCTACGAGCAGTACTTC. This translates into CASSPFVRQGAYEQYF. This chain joins TRBV18 and TRBJ2-7, with 9 bases aligning to TRBD1. This CDR3 has 16 amino acids. After removal of 3 bases from V and 2 bases from J, the junction contained 8 bases not matched to a gene. Germline V lookup: CDR1 KGHSH, CDR2 LQKENI.